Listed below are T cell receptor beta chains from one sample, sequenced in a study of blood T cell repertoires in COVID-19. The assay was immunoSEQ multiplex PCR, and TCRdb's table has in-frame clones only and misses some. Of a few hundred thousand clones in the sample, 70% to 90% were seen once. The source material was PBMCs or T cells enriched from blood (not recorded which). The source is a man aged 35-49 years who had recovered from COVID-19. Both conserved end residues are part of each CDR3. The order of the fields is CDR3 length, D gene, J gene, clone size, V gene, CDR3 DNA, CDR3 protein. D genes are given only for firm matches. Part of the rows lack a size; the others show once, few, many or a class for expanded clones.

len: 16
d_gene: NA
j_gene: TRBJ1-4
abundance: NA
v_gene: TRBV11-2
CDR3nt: TGTGCCAGCAGCTTAGGCCCCAGGGGAGGGGGTGAAAAACTGTTTTTT
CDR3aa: CASSLGPRGGGEKLFF

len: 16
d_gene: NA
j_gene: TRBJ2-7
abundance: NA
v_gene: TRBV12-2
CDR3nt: TGTGCAAGTCGCTTAGGGGGCGGGGGCCACTCCTACGAGCAGTACTTC
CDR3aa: CASRLGGGGHSYEQYF

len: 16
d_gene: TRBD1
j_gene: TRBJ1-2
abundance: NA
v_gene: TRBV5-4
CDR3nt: TGTGCCAGCAGCTTGGTTTCCGCAGGGGGTGACTATGGCTACACCTTC
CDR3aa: CASSLVSAGGDYGYTF

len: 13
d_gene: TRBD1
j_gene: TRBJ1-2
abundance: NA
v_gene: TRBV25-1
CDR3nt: TGTGCCAGCAGTCGGGGACAGGACTATGGCTACACCTTC
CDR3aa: CASSRGQDYGYTF

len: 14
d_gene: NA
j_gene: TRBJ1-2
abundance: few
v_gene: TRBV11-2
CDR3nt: TGTGCCAGCAGCTTAGATAGTGGAGGGATTGGCTACACCTTC
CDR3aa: CASSLDSGGIGYTF

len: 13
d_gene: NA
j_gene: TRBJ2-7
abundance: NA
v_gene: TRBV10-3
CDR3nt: TGTGCCATCAGTTGGGACTTTCCTTACGAGCAGTACTTC
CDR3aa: CAISWDFPYEQYF

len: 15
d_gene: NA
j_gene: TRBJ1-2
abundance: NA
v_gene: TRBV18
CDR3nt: TGTGCCAGCTCACCATCTGGGACTGCCTACTATGGCTACACCTTC
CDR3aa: CASSPSGTAYYGYTF

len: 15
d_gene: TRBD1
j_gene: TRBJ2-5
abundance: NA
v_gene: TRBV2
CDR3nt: TGTGCCAGCAGTGAGGGGGACAGGGTCCCAGAGACCCAGTACTTC
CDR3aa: CASSEGDRVPETQYF

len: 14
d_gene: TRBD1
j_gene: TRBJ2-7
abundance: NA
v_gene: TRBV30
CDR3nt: TGTGCCTGGTCGGGACAGGGAAAGCCCTACGAGCAGTACTTC
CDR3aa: CAWSGQGKPYEQYF

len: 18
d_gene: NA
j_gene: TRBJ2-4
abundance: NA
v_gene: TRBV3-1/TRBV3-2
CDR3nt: TGTGCCAGCAGCCAAGAATCTGGGGTCAGGGGTTCGAAAAACATTCAGTACTTC
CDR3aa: CASSQESGVRGSKNIQYF

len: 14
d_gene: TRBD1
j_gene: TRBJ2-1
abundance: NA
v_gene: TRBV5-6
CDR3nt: TGTGCCAGCAGCGGGGACAGGGGTTTCAATGAGCAGTTCTTC
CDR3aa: CASSGDRGFNEQFF

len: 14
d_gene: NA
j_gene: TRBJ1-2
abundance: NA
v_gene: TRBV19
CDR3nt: TGTGCCAGTAGCGAGGGCGCAGAGTACTATGGCTACACCTTC
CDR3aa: CASSEGAEYYGYTF

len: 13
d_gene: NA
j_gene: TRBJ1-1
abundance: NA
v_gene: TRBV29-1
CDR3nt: TGCAGCGGGGGGGCAATGATGAACACTGAAGCTTTCTTT
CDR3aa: CSGGAMMNTEAFF

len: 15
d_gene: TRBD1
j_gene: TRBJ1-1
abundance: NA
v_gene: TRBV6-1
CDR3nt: TGTGCCAGCAGTGAACTTAGGGGGCGCAACGCTGAAGCTTTCTTT
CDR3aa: CASSELRGRNAEAFF

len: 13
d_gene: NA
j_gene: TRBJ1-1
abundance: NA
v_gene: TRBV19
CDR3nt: TGTGCCAGCTCGGACAGTTTGAACACTGAAGCTTTCTTT
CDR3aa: CASSDSLNTEAFF

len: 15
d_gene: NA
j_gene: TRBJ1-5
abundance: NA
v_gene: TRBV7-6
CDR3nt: TGTGCCAGCAGCTTAGACGGGACTACGGCTCAGCCCCAGCATTTT
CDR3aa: CASSLDGTTAQPQHF

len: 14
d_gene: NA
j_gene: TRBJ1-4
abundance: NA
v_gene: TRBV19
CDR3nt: TGTGCCAGTAGTCTGCAAGCCCTGCGGGAAAAACTGTTTTTT
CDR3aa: CASSLQALREKLFF

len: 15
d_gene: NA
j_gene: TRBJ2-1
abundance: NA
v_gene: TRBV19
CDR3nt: TGTGCCAGTAGTATAGGGCGGCCCCCTTACAATGAGCAGTTCTTC
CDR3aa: CASSIGRPPYNEQFF

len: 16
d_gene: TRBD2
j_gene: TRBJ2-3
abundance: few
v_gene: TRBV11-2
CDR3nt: TGTGCCAGCAGCTTAGATCGGGGGGGCAGTGCGGATACGCAGTATTTT
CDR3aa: CASSLDRGGSADTQYF

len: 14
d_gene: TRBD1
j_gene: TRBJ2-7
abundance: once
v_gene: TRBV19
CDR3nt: TGTGCCAGTAGTAGGACAGGGGGCCCCTACGAGCAGTACTTC
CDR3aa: CASSRTGGPYEQYF

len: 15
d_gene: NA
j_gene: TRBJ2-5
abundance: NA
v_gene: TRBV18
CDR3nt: TGTGCCAGCTCACCTCCGGCAGGAAGACAAGAGACCCAGTACTTC
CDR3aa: CASSPPAGRQETQYF

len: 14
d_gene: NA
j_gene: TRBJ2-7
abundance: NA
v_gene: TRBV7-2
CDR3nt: TGTGCCAGCAGCTACGATTCGGTCTCCTACGAGCAGTACTTC
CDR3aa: CASSYDSVSYEQYF

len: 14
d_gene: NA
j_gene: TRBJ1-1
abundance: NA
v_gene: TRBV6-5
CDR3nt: TGTGCCAGCAGTTCGACAGGCTCGAACACTGAAGCTTTCTTT
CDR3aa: CASSSTGSNTEAFF

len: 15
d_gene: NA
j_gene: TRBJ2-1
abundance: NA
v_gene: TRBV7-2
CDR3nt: TGTGCCAGCAGCTTAGGGGATACAGGGTCGGGTGAGCAGTTCTTC
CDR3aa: CASSLGDTGSGEQFF

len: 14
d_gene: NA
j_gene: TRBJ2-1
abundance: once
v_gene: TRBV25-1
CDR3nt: TGTGCCAGCAGTGATCAGGGTAGCTACAATGAGCAGTTCTTC
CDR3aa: CASSDQGSYNEQFF

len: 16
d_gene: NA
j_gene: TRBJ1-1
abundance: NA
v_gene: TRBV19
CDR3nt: TGTGCCAGTAGCCGGGGGATGCTTGGGGGGAACACTGAAGCTTTCTTT
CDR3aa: CASSRGMLGGNTEAFF

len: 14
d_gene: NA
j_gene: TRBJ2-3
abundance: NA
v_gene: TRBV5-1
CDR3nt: TGCGCCAGCAGGCCTGATATTGGGAGAGATACGCAGTATTTT
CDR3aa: CASRPDIGRDTQYF

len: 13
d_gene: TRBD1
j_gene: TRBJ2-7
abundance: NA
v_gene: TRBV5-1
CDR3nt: TGCGCCAGCAGCTCCACAGGGGCTCGGGAGCAGTACTTC
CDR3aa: CASSSTGAREQYF

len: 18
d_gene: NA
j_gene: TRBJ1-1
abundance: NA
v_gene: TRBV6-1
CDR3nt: TGTGCCAGCAGTGAATTTGTAAGTGGCGATGTCGAGGGCACTGAAGCTTTCTTT
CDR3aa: CASSEFVSGDVEGTEAFF

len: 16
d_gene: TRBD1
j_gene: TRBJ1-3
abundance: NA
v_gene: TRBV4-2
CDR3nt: TGTGCCAGCAGCCCTTGGGACAGTCTATCCGGAAACACCATATATTTT
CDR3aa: CASSPWDSLSGNTIYF

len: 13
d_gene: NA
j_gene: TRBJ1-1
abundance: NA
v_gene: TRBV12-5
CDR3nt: TGTGCTAGTGGATCCAGGCGATGGACTGAAGCTTTCTTT
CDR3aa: CASGSRRWTEAFF

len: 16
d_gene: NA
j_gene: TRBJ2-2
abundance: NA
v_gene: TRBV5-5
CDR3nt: TGTGCCAGCAGCTTGGGTGGCGGAACAGGGACCGGGGAGCTGTTTTTT
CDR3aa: CASSLGGGTGTGELFF

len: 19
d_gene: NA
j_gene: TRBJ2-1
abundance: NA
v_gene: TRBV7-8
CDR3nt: TGTGCCAGCAGCTTATTGCTACATACGGGCAGGGAATCCTACAATGAGCAGTTCTTC
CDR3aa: CASSLLLHTGRESYNEQFF

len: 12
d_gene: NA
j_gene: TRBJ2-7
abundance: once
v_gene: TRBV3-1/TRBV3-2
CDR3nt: TGTGCCAGCAGCCAAGTAAGCCACGAGCAGTACTTC
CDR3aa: CASSQVSHEQYF

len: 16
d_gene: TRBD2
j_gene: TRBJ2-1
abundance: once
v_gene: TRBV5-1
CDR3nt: TGCGCCAGTCGCAATGGGGGACTAGCTCACTACAATGAGCAGTTCTTC
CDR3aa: CASRNGGLAHYNEQFF

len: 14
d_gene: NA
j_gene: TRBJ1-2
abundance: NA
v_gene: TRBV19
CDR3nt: TGTGCCAGTAGTATCGGCCGGGACACCTATGGCTACACCTTC
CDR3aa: CASSIGRDTYGYTF